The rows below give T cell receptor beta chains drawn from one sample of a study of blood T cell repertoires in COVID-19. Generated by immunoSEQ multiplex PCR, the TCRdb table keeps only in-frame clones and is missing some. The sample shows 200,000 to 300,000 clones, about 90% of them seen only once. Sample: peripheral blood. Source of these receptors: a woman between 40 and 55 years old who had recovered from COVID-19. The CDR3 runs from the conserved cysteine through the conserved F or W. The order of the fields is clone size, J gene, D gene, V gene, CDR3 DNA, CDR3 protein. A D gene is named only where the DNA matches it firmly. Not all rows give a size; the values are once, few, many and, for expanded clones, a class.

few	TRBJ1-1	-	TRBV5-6	TGTGCCAGTCCGCGGGCTGAAGCTTTCTTT	CASPRAEAFF
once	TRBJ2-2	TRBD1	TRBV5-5	TGTGCCAGCAGCTTGGCCAGGGACAGGGGCACCGGGGAGCTGTTTTTT	CASSLARDRGTGELFF
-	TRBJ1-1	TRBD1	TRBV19	TGTGCCAGTCTCCGGGACAGGGGGCGGGGGACTGAAGCTTTCTTT	CASLRDRGRGTEAFF
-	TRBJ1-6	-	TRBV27	TGTGCCAGCAGTTTAAATAGCGGGACCTTAACCTATAATTCACCCCTCCACTTT	CASSLNSGTLTYNSPLHF
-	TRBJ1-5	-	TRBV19	TGTGCCAGTAGTATAAAGAGGACTTATAGCAATCAGCCCCAGCATTTT	CASSIKRTYSNQPQHF
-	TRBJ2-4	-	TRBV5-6	TGTGCCAGCAGCTTTGTTATGACCCGAGGCATTCAGTACTTC	CASSFVMTRGIQYF
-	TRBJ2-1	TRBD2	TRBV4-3	TGCGCCAGCAGCCATAGACGACGGGGGGGCGGTTACAATGAGCAGTTCTTC	CASSHRRRGGGYNEQFF
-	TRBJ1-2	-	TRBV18	TGTGCCAGCTCACCCCCTAACAGGGTTGGGGGCTCTAACTATGGCTACACCTTC	CASSPPNRVGGSNYGYTF
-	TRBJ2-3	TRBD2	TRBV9	TGTGCCAGCAGCGTAGCGGGACTAGTGTACGATACGCAGTATTTT	CASSVAGLVYDTQYF
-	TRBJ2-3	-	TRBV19	TGTGCCAGTAGTATGTCGCGGGGTAGGACAGATACGCAGTATTTT	CASSMSRGRTDTQYF
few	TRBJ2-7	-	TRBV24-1	TGTGCCACCAGTGACCGCGGACAGGGAGGGTCTCCCTACGAGCAGTACTTC	CATSDRGQGGSPYEQYF
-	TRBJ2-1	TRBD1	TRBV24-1	TGTGCCACCAGCTCTGGGGACAGGCGAAGCAATGAGCAGTTCTTC	CATSSGDRRSNEQFF
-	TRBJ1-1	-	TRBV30	TGTGCCTGGAGGGCGCTAGGAGACTTAGAAGCTTTCTTT	CAWRALGDLEAFF
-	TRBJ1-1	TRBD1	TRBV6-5	TGTGCCAGCAAGGGCCAGGGGGCTTCTACTGAAGCTTTCTTT	CASKGQGASTEAFF
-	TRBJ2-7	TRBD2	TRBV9	TGTGCCAGCAGCTCGGGGGGCGAGCAGTACTTC	CASSSGGEQYF
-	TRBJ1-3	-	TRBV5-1	TGCGCCAGCCGATATTCGGGGGCTGGAAACACCATATATTTT	CASRYSGAGNTIYF
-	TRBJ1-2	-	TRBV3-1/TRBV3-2	TGTGCCAGCAGCCAAGAACGGCAGGGCGCGAGATATGGCTACACCTTC	CASSQERQGARYGYTF
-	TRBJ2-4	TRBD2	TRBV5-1	TGCGCCAGCAGCTTAGGCGGGGGAGGGGTGAACATTCAGTACTTC	CASSLGGGGVNIQYF
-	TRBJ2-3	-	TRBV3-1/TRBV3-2	TGTGCCAGCAGCCAAGAGCGGGGGCGCACAGATACGCAGTATTTT	CASSQERGRTDTQYF
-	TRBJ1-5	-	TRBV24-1	TGTGCCACCAGTGATCCCCGGGGAACGGGCCAGCCCCAGCATTTT	CATSDPRGTGQPQHF
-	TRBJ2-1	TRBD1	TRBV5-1	TGCGCCAGCAGGGGGGGGACAGGGTTCCCCAATGAGCAGTTCTTC	CASRGGTGFPNEQFF
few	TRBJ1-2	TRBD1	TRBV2	TGTGCCAGCAGTGAATCTCAGGGGGACTATGGCTACACCTTC	CASSESQGDYGYTF
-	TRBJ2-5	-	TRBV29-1	TGCAGCGTTGAAGATCCCCTTCATCGGGAGACCCAGTACTTC	CSVEDPLHRETQYF
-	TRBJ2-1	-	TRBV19	TGTGCCAGTAGTACCCAGGCGTACGGGAGCTCCTACAATGAGCAGTTCTTC	CASSTQAYGSSYNEQFF
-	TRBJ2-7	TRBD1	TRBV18	TGTGCCAGCTGCGACCCCCGGGACAGGGTAACCTACGAGCAGTACTTC	CASCDPRDRVTYEQYF